There are many counts of the clone carrying this T cell receptor beta chain. No antigen is known for it. Germline V gives CDR1 SEHNR, CDR2 FQNEAQ (reference sequence). J was trimmed by 5 bases and V by 2 bases; bases with no gene match: 8. This CDR3 contains 16 residues. As the template, RNA transcripts were used to amplify TCR beta CDR3 regions. First-round RT-PCR relied on HTBI primers, and a second-round multiplex PCR came next. Each CDR3 protein gets one entry after TCRdb re-called the multiplex PCR reads with MiXCR. The sample lists over a million distinct CDR3 sequences, about two fifths occurring once. The data were taken from a study of Graves' ophthalmopathy and Graves' hyperthyroidism. Study-wide findings and caveats: Built on 13 signatures, a model told ophthalmopathy apart from stable hyperthyroidism with 87.88% sensitivity and 70% to 82% specificity.

What was sequenced was peripheral blood or thyroid tissue (not recorded which). The receptor's source is an adult man with Graves' hyperthyroidism. The chain has TRBV7-9 and TRBJ2-5, with TRBD2 matching over 10 bases. CDR3 region: CASSLFRTSGSETQYF. Here the CDR3 DNA reads TGTGCCAGCAGCTTATTTCGGACTAGCGGAAGTGAGACCCAGTACTTC. The full variable domain, with the rest looked up from reference TRBV7-9 and TRBJ2-5, is DTGVSQNPRHKITKRGQNVTFRCDPISEHNRLYWYRQTLGQGPEFLTYFQNEAQLEKSRLLSDRFSAERPKGSFSTLEIQRTEQGDSAMYLCASSLFRTSGSETQYFGPGTRLLVL.